The 18 T cell receptor beta chains below were found in one sample sequenced in a study of early T cells in non-severe SARS-CoV-2 infection. One entry per CDR3 protein, called by TCRdb with MiXCR from the 5' RACE reads. The table lists 75,000 to 90,000 distinct CDR3 sequences, under 15% of them singletons. Sequencing used whole blood. Every receptor here comes from an adult who was a healthcare worker with PCR-confirmed SARS-CoV-2 infection or an uninfected control (not recorded which).

This chain joins TRBV27 and TRBJ1-6; 7 positions agree with TRBD1. The length of the CDR3 is 15 residues. CDR1 is MNHEY and CDR2 is SMNVEV in the germline V gene (reference sequence). V lost 5 bases, J lost 10 bases, and 11 bases stayed unmatched. The CDR3 sequence: CASSTRQGVGSPLHF. Written as DNA, the CDR3 is TGTGCCAGCAGTACCCGACAGGGAGTAGGCTCACCCCTCCACTTT.

The chain recombines TRBV6-2 or TRBV6-3 with TRBJ1-1; 11 bases align to TRBD1. The J segment lost 6 bases and the V segment lost 7 bases, leaving 4 bases of the junction unmatched. CDR3 length equals 13 residues. Germline V gene sequence: CDR1 MNHEY, CDR2 SVGEGT. CDR3 residues: CASTLGQGAEAFF. The CDR3 region has the DNA TGTGCCAGCACCCTGGGACAGGGGGCTGAAGCTTTCTTT.

The chain is built from TRBV18 and TRBJ2-5, with no clear D. The germline gives CDR1 KGHSH, CDR2 LQKENI. The CDR3 totals 13 residues. V was trimmed by 6 bases and J by 4 bases, leaving 12 bases between them. CDR3 coding DNA: TGTGCCAGCTCTTCGAACAGTGGAGAGACCCAGTACTTC. Protein sequence: CASSSNSGETQYF.

The chain is built from TRBV29-1 and TRBJ1-1; tentative D call: TRBD1 (6 bases). With 5 bases removed from V and 6 bases from J, the gap between germline ends came to 16 bases. CDR1 SQVTM and CDR2 ANQGSEA come from the germline V gene. The CDR3 consists of 13 residues. The DNA for the CDR3 is TGCAGCGTTCGGCGGGGGGGCGTTTCTGAAGCTTTCTTT. It codes for CSVRRGGVSEAFF.

This clonotype showed up many times. The chain joins TRBV10-1 to TRBJ2-3, with D possibly matching TRBD2 (6 bases). The CDR3 is made up of 15 amino acids. CDR1 WNHNN and CDR2 SYGVQD come from the germline V gene (reference sequence). V shed 2 bases and J shed 2 bases, with 11 bases lying between them. The CDR3 nucleotides are TGCGCCAGCAGTGAGCGAGCTAGCGCCACAGATACGCAGTATTTT. Residues: CASSERASATDTQYF.

This clonotype was found many times. The CDR3 DNA reads as TGTGCCAGCAGTCTACAGGGGACTGAAGCTTTCTTT. It translates to CASSLQGTEAFF. This chain uses TRBV28 with TRBJ1-1, with 7 bases matching TRBD1. V shed 5 bases, J shed 5 bases, and the junction held 2 bases outside the gene matches. This CDR3 has 12 amino acids. CDR1 and CDR2 from the germline V gene are MDHEN and SYDVKM.

This chain uses TRBV6-6 with TRBJ1-4; 9 bases fit TRBD1. With 8 bases clipped from V and 8 bases from J, the junction kept 6 bases outside the gene matches. This CDR3 has 13 amino acids. The germline CDR1 and CDR2 sequences are MNHNY and SVGAGI (reference sequence). This CDR3 is CASRFGTGEKLFF. Here the CDR3 DNA reads TGTGCCAGCCGGTTCGGGACAGGGGAAAAACTGTTTTTT.

This clonotype was counted between two and nine times. This chain joins TRBV20-1 and TRBJ1-5, with D unresolved. This CDR3 is built from 12 residues. Germline values: CDR1 DFQATT, CDR2 SNEGSKA (reference sequence). V was clipped by 3 bases and J by 4 bases, with 7 bases between them. This chain's CDR3 is CSASVPNQPQHF. The CDR3 DNA follows: TGCAGTGCTAGTGTCCCTAATCAGCCCCAGCATTTT.

The chain combines TRBV20-1 with TRBJ2-2; D is unclear. Trimming pared 3 bases from V and 0 bases from J, leaving 5 bases between. This CDR3 has 13 amino acids. Germline V CDR1 and CDR2: DFQATT, SNEGSKA (reference sequence). CDR3 loop: CSASGTNTGELFF. CDR3 nucleotide sequence: TGCAGTGCTAGCGGTACGAACACCGGGGAGCTGTTTTTT.

This chain joins TRBV30 and TRBJ1-6; 9 positions agree with TRBD1. CDR1 is GTSNPN and CDR2 is SVGIG in the germline V gene (reference sequence). V shed 2 bases, J shed 7 bases, and the junction held 3 bases outside the gene matches. This CDR3 has 14 residues. The DNA of the CDR3 is TGTGCCTGGAGTAGACAGGGGGAAAATTCACCCCTCCACTTT. It translates to CAWSRQGENSPLHF.

This clonotype was counted only a few times. The genes are TRBV19 and TRBJ2-7, with 7 bases that match TRBD2. CDR1 and CDR2 (germline): LNHDA, SQIVND (reference sequence). This CDR3 spans 15 amino acids. The J segment lost 3 bases and the V segment lost 5 bases, leaving 10 bases of the junction unmatched. In DNA form, the CDR3 reads TGTGCCAGTAGTCAACCCGGGCGGGAGCTCTACGAGCAGTACTTC. Encoded protein: CASSQPGRELYEQYF.

There are many counts of this clonotype. The chain has TRBV12-3 or TRBV12-4 and TRBJ1-1, with D possibly TRBD1 on 6 matching bases. This CDR3 has 13 amino acids. Trimming took off 6 bases at V and 6 bases at J, with 14 bases between the two ends. The CDR3 coding sequence is TGTGCCAGCAGCCTCAGGGGAGGTTCTGAAGCTTTCTTT. Translating gives CASSLRGGSEAFF.

This clonotype was counted between two and nine times. The genes are TRBV10-1 and TRBJ2-2; D remains ambiguous. The germline V gene encodes CDR1 WNHNN and CDR2 SYGVQD (reference sequence). The CDR3 length is 12 residues. Trimming pared 3 bases from V and 7 bases from J, leaving 6 bases between. The CDR3 region has the DNA TGCGCCAGCAGTGAAACGAACGGGGAGCTGTTTTTT. This encodes CASSETNGELFF.

This clonotype occurred many times. CDR3 loop: CATWFVNTEAFF. CDR3 sequence (DNA): TGTGCCACCTGGTTCGTGAACACTGAAGCTTTCTTT. The chain is built from TRBV28 and TRBJ1-1; D is undetermined. Germline loops: CDR1 MDHEN, CDR2 SYDVKM. With 10 bases removed from V and 0 bases from J, the gap between germline ends came to 9 bases. This CDR3 has 12 amino acids.

This rearrangement joins TRBV2 to TRBJ2-7; 11 bases fit TRBD2. The V gene end was trimmed by 7 bases and the J gene end by 4 bases; junction bases not matched to a gene: 9. The CDR3 totals 15 residues. Germline loops: CDR1 SNHLY, CDR2 FYNNEI. CDR3 amino acids: CASNPSSGRTYEQYF. The CDR3 DNA sequence: TGTGCCAGCAATCCTTCTAGCGGGAGGACGTACGAGCAGTACTTC.

This clonotype was observed a few times. The chain couples TRBV10-3 to TRBJ2-7; D gene unclear. CDR1 ENHRY and CDR2 SYGVKD come from the germline V gene. The germline V and J ends were trimmed by 8 bases and 7 bases, with 12 bases remaining between them. The CDR3 totals 11 residues. This chain's CDR3 is CAIGSVWEQYF. For the CDR3, the DNA is TGTGCCATCGGCAGCGTGTGGGAGCAGTACTTC.

The J gene is TRBJ2-1, the V gene TRBV7-9, with TRBD2 matching over 11 bases. Germline loops: CDR1 SEHNR, CDR2 FQNEAQ (reference sequence). The trim removed 5 bases at V and 4 bases at J, leaving 7 bases unmatched. The CDR3 spans 16 residues. CDR3 DNA: TGTGCCAGCAGCCACCGAGGGACTAGCGGTTACAATGAGCAGTTCTTC. This translates into CASSHRGTSGYNEQFF.

This clonotype was seen more than once but under ten times. In DNA, the CDR3 is TGTGCCACCAGCAGAGAACTAGCGGGACGAAATGAGCAGTTCTTC. Amino acid sequence: CATSRELAGRNEQFF. The chain employs TRBV15 and TRBJ2-1, with 10 bases fitting TRBD2. The CDR3 has 15 residues. V lost 0 bases, J lost 7 bases, and 3 bases stayed unmatched. The germline gives CDR1 LNHNV, CDR2 YYDKDF (reference sequence). The variable domain in full, with the rest retrieved from reference TRBV15 and TRBJ2-1, is DAMVIQNPRYQVTQFGKPVTLSCSQTLNHNVMYWYQQKSSQAPKLLFHYYDKDFNNEADTPDNFQSRRPNTSFCFLDIRSPGLGDTAMYLCATSRELAGRNEQFFGPGTRLTVL.